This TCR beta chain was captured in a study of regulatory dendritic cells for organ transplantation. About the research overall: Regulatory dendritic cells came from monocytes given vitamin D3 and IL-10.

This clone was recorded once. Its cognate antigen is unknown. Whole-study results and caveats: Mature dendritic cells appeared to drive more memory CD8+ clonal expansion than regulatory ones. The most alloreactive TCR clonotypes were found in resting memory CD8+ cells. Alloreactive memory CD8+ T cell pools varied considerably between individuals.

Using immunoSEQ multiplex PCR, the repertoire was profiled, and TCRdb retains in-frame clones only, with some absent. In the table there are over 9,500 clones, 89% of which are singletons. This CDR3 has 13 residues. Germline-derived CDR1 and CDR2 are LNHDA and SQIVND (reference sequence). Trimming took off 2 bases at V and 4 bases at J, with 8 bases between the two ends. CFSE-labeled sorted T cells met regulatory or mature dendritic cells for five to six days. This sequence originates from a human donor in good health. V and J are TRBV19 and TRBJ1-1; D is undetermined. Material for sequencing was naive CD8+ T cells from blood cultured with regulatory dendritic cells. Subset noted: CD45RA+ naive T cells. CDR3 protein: CASSISQTTEAFF. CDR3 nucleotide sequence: TGTGCCAGTAGTATATCCCAGACCACTGAAGCTTTCTTT. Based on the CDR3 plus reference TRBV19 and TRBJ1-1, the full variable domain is DGGITQSPKYLFRKEGQNVTLSCEQNLNHDAMYWYRQDPGQGLRLIYYSQIVNDFQKGDIAEGYSVSREKKESFPLTVTSAQKNPTAFYLCASSISQTTEAFFGQGTRLTVV.